A selection of T cell receptor beta chains follows, all from one sample in a study of Graves' ophthalmopathy and Graves' hyperthyroidism. TCRdb re-derived calls from the multiplex PCR reads in MiXCR, one entry per CDR3 protein. The sample carries 200,000 to 250,000 distinct CDR3 sequences, about 46% recorded once. Specimen: peripheral blood. The receptors stem from an adult man with Graves' ophthalmopathy. The CDR3 runs from the conserved cysteine through the conserved F or W. D genes are given only for firm matches. Not every row has a clone size; where given, it reads once, few, many or a size class.

J: TRBJ1-2; D: TRBD1; length: 13; V: TRBV10-2; size: NA; DNA: TGCGCCAGCAAAGCGACAGGGGCGCATGGCTACACCTTC; CDR3: CASKATGAHGYTF
J: TRBJ2-7; D: NA; length: 13; V: TRBV7-3; size: few; DNA: TGTGCCAGCAGCTTAGGGACTCTGAACGAGCAGTACTTC; CDR3: CASSLGTLNEQYF
J: TRBJ1-1; D: NA; length: 15; V: TRBV11-2; size: NA; DNA: TGTGCCAGCAGCTATCTCAGGGTCCAGAACACTGAAGCTTTCTTT; CDR3: CASSYLRVQNTEAFF
J: TRBJ2-7; D: TRBD2; length: 15; V: TRBV5-6; size: NA; DNA: TGTGCCAGCAGCTTGCAAGGACTAGCGGCGACGGAGCAGTACTTC; CDR3: CASSLQGLAATEQYF
J: TRBJ2-7; D: NA; length: 15; V: TRBV15; size: few; DNA: TGTGCCACCAGCAGAGAGTGGGGGGGCGGTTCCGAGCAGTACTTC; CDR3: CATSREWGGGSEQYF
J: TRBJ2-7; D: TRBD1; length: 15; V: TRBV7-2; size: NA; DNA: TGTGCCAGCAGCCGCGGACGGGACAGGGTATATGAGCAGTACTTC; CDR3: CASSRGRDRVYEQYF
J: TRBJ1-5; D: NA; length: 14; V: TRBV19; size: NA; DNA: TGTGCCAGTAGTATTGAGGGCAGGGCCCAGCCCCAGCATTTT; CDR3: CASSIEGRAQPQHF
J: TRBJ2-5; D: NA; length: 16; V: TRBV7-8; size: few; DNA: TGTGCCAGCAGCTTAGTGTCTAGGACTACTCAAGAGACCCAGTACTTC; CDR3: CASSLVSRTTQETQYF
J: TRBJ2-7; D: TRBD2; length: 13; V: TRBV29-1; size: few; DNA: TGCAGCGTTGGACTAGCGGGGAGAGTCACGCAGTACTTC; CDR3: CSVGLAGRVTQYF
J: TRBJ1-5; D: NA; length: 15; V: TRBV12-3/TRBV12-4; size: NA; DNA: TGTGCCAGCAGTTTACATCCGGCCGGCAATCAGCCCCAGCATTTT; CDR3: CASSLHPAGNQPQHF
J: TRBJ2-7; D: TRBD1; length: 16; V: TRBV10-3; size: once; DNA: TGTGCCAGCAGTTACTCTTTGGGACAGGTCTCCTACGAGCAGTACTTC; CDR3: CASSYSLGQVSYEQYF
J: TRBJ2-5; D: NA; length: 12; V: TRBV29-1; size: NA; DNA: TGCAGCGTTTCGGCAGGTCAAGAGACCCAGTACTTC; CDR3: CSVSAGQETQYF
J: TRBJ1-6; D: NA; length: 18; V: TRBV7-6; size: NA; DNA: TGTGCCAGCAGCCCAATAGCTGGGGGACAAAAACATAATTCACCCCTCCACTTT; CDR3: CASSPIAGGQKHNSPLHF
J: TRBJ2-5; D: TRBD2; length: 14; V: TRBV20-1; size: NA; DNA: TGCAGCGGGACCCTGGGACTAGTTTATGAGACCCAGTACTTC; CDR3: CSGTLGLVYETQYF
J: TRBJ2-6; D: NA; length: 16; V: TRBV25-1; size: few; DNA: TGTGCCAGCAGCGACAGGAGCTACTCTGGGGCCAACGTCCTGACTTTC; CDR3: CASSDRSYSGANVLTF
J: TRBJ2-7; D: TRBD1; length: 11; V: TRBV10-3; size: NA; DNA: TGTGCCACCCTGACAGGGGACGAGCAGTACTTC; CDR3: CATLTGDEQYF
J: TRBJ2-7; D: TRBD1; length: 16; V: TRBV5-4; size: few; DNA: TGTGCCAGCAGCTTGGCCGCAGGGACAGGGGGCGGCGAGCAGTACTTC; CDR3: CASSLAAGTGGGEQYF
J: TRBJ1-3; D: NA; length: 16; V: TRBV7-9; size: few; DNA: TGTGCCAGCAGCACGGACAGCCGATCCTCTGGAAACACCATATATTTT; CDR3: CASSTDSRSSGNTIYF
J: TRBJ1-1; D: NA; length: 14; V: TRBV12-3/TRBV12-4; size: NA; DNA: TGTGCCAGCAGTGCCCGGACAGCGAACACTGAAGCTTTCTTT; CDR3: CASSARTANTEAFF
J: TRBJ1-6; D: NA; length: 14; V: TRBV9; size: NA; DNA: TGTGCCAGCAGCCCAATCTCCCGAGATTCACCCCTCCACTTT; CDR3: CASSPISRDSPLHF
J: TRBJ1-2; D: NA; length: 12; V: TRBV5-8; size: NA; DNA: TGTGCCAGCAGCTTAGGCTCATTAGGCTACACCTTC; CDR3: CASSLGSLGYTF
J: TRBJ2-2; D: TRBD2; length: 16; V: TRBV7-9; size: NA; DNA: TGTGCCAGCAGCCCCCAACTAGCGGGAGTCGCCGGGGAGCTGTTTTTT; CDR3: CASSPQLAGVAGELFF
J: TRBJ2-7; D: NA; length: 13; V: TRBV5-1; size: NA; DNA: TGCGCCAGCAGCAAGACACCTTTGGAGGGGCAGTACTTC; CDR3: CASSKTPLEGQYF
J: TRBJ2-7; D: TRBD1; length: 15; V: TRBV5-1; size: NA; DNA: TGCGCCAGCAGCTTGTCCGGGACAGGGGTCGACGAGCAGTACTTC; CDR3: CASSLSGTGVDEQYF
J: TRBJ1-2; D: NA; length: 12; V: TRBV28; size: NA; DNA: TGTGCCAGCAGTTTAGTCCTGCTGGGCTACACCTTC; CDR3: CASSLVLLGYTF
J: TRBJ2-7; D: NA; length: 12; V: TRBV10-3; size: NA; DNA: TGTGCCATCAGTGACACAGGGAACGAGCAGTACTTC; CDR3: CAISDTGNEQYF
J: TRBJ2-7; D: NA; length: 13; V: TRBV28; size: few; DNA: TGTGCCAGCAGACCCGGGACAAAATACGAGCAGTACTTC; CDR3: CASRPGTKYEQYF
J: TRBJ1-2; D: NA; length: 15; V: TRBV7-2; size: once; DNA: TGTGCCAGCAGCTATGACAGGATGCGACTCTATGGCTACACCTTC; CDR3: CASSYDRMRLYGYTF
J: TRBJ2-7; D: NA; length: 13; V: TRBV20-1; size: few; DNA: TGCAGTGCTAGCCGTCGGGGAACCTACGAGCAGTACTTC; CDR3: CSASRRGTYEQYF
J: TRBJ2-3; D: NA; length: 12; V: TRBV7-9; size: NA; DNA: TGTGCCAGCAGCTTAGGCACAGATACGCAGTATTTT; CDR3: CASSLGTDTQYF
J: TRBJ1-2; D: TRBD1; length: 12; V: TRBV29-1; size: many; DNA: TGCAGCGTAGACAGGGGGGACTATGGCTACACCTTC; CDR3: CSVDRGDYGYTF
J: TRBJ2-5; D: TRBD2; length: 14; V: TRBV12-3/TRBV12-4; size: NA; DNA: TGTGCCAGCCGCCCCAGCGGGGGATGGGAGACCCAGTACTTC; CDR3: CASRPSGGWETQYF
J: TRBJ1-1; D: TRBD1; length: 12; V: TRBV3-1; size: few; DNA: TGTGCCAGCAGCCATAAGACAGGGCGAGCTTTCTTT; CDR3: CASSHKTGRAFF
J: TRBJ2-7; D: TRBD1; length: 17; V: TRBV5-1; size: NA; DNA: TGCGCCAGCAGCTCTTGGACAGGGGTTTGGAGCTCCTACGAGCAGTACTTC; CDR3: CASSSWTGVWSSYEQYF
J: TRBJ2-3; D: TRBD2; length: 15; V: TRBV2; size: NA; DNA: TGTGCCAGCAGTGAGGTTGAGCGGGGAGCAGATACGCAGTATTTT; CDR3: CASSEVERGADTQYF
J: TRBJ2-5; D: NA; length: 13; V: TRBV7-9; size: few; DNA: TGTGCCAGCAGCTTACTTCCAGAAGAGACCCAGTACTTC; CDR3: CASSLLPEETQYF
J: TRBJ2-5; D: NA; length: 12; V: TRBV7-9; size: NA; DNA: TGTGCCAGCATCCGGGACACTGGGACCCAGTACTTC; CDR3: CASIRDTGTQYF
J: TRBJ1-1; D: NA; length: 14; V: TRBV20-1; size: NA; DNA: TGCAGTGCTAAGTCGGGACATGAGAACACTGAAGCTTTCTTT; CDR3: CSAKSGHENTEAFF
J: TRBJ1-1; D: NA; length: 18; V: TRBV4-3; size: NA; DNA: TGCGCCATCAGCCAAGAAGGGGGGTCAGGCAGGTCGAACACTGAAGCTTTCTTT; CDR3: CAISQEGGSGRSNTEAFF
J: TRBJ2-7; D: TRBD2; length: 13; V: TRBV6-5; size: NA; DNA: TGTGCCAGCGCGGTGGTAGCGGGGGACGAGCAGTACTTC; CDR3: CASAVVAGDEQYF
J: TRBJ1-5; D: NA; length: 14; V: TRBV2; size: NA; DNA: TGTGCCAGCAGTAAGGCAGGGGTCAATCAGCCCCAGCATTTT; CDR3: CASSKAGVNQPQHF
J: TRBJ2-7; D: NA; length: 15; V: TRBV7-9; size: few; DNA: TGTGCCAGCGCCTACCGGATAGGGGGAGGAGGCGAGCAGTACTTC; CDR3: CASAYRIGGGGEQYF
J: TRBJ1-2; D: NA; length: 14; V: TRBV5-8; size: NA; DNA: TGTGCCAGCAGCTTGGAGACGGAAACCTATGGCTACACCTTC; CDR3: CASSLETETYGYTF
J: TRBJ1-1; D: NA; length: 14; V: TRBV20-1; size: few; DNA: TGCAGTGCGAAGAAACAGGCCATGAACACTGAAGCTTTCTTT; CDR3: CSAKKQAMNTEAFF
J: TRBJ1-1; D: NA; length: 12; V: TRBV29-1; size: few; DNA: TGCAGCCCCACAAAGGCTAGCACTGAAGCTTTCTTT; CDR3: CSPTKASTEAFF
J: TRBJ1-2; D: TRBD1; length: 13; V: TRBV29-1; size: NA; DNA: TGCAGCGCCCGGACAGGAGGCCTTGGTGGCTACACCTTC; CDR3: CSARTGGLGGYTF
J: TRBJ1-6; D: NA; length: 17; V: TRBV9; size: NA; DNA: TGTGCCAGCAGTTACTCGGCAGGGACCCCCACTGGTTCACCCCTCCACTTT; CDR3: CASSYSAGTPTGSPLHF
J: TRBJ1-2; D: NA; length: 15; V: TRBV7-2; size: NA; DNA: TGTGCCAGCAGCAAGCCGGGACGCGGGGGCGATGGCTACACCTTC; CDR3: CASSKPGRGGDGYTF
J: TRBJ2-5; D: NA; length: 13; V: TRBV5-4; size: NA; DNA: TGTGCCAGCAGCTTTTCGAGTCAAGAGACCCAGTACTTC; CDR3: CASSFSSQETQYF
J: TRBJ1-1; D: NA; length: 12; V: TRBV29-1; size: NA; DNA: TGCAGCGCCCGAACAAGGAGCACTGAAGCTTTCTTT; CDR3: CSARTRSTEAFF
J: TRBJ2-5; D: NA; length: 13; V: TRBV5-8; size: NA; DNA: TGTGCCAGCAGCTTTGGCCCGACGGAGACCCAGTACTTC; CDR3: CASSFGPTETQYF
J: TRBJ2-7; D: NA; length: 15; V: TRBV20-1; size: NA; DNA: TGCAGTGCTAGAGATCGGGACACCTGGGACTACGAGCAGTACTTC; CDR3: CSARDRDTWDYEQYF
J: TRBJ2-2; D: NA; length: 15; V: TRBV5-8; size: once; DNA: TGTGCCAGCAGCTTGTTCTGGGATGGATCCGGGGAGCTGTTTTTT; CDR3: CASSLFWDGSGELFF
J: TRBJ2-5; D: TRBD2; length: 14; V: TRBV4-2; size: NA; DNA: TGTGCCAGCAGCCAAGGGACTAGCCAAGAGACCCAGTACTTC; CDR3: CASSQGTSQETQYF
J: TRBJ2-5; D: NA; length: 12; V: TRBV7-8; size: many; DNA: TGTGCCAGCAGCCTCCAGGGGGAGACCCAGTACTTC; CDR3: CASSLQGETQYF